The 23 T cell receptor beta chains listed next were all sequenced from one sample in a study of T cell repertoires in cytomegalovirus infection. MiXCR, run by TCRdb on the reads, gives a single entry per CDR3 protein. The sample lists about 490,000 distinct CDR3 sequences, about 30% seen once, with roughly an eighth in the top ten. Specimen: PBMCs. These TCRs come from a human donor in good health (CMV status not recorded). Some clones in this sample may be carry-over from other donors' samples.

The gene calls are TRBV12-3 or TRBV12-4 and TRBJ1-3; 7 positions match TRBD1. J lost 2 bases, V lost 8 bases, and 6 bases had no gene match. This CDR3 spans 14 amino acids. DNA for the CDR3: TGTGCCAGCGGAAGACAGGGACCTGGAAACACCATATATTTT. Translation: CASGRQGPGNTIYF.

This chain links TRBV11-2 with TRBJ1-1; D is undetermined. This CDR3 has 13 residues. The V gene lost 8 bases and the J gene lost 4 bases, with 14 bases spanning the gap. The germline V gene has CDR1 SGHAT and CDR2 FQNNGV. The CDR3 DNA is TGTGCCAGCGCGAGAAGCAGGACCACTGAAGCTTTCTTT. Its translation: CASARSRTTEAFF. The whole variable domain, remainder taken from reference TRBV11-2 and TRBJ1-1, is EAGVAQSPRYKIIEKRQSVAFWCNPISGHATLYWYQQILGQGPKLLIQFQNNGVVDDSQLPKDRFSAERLKGVDSTLKIQPAKLEDSAVYLCASARSRTTEAFFGQGTRLTVV.

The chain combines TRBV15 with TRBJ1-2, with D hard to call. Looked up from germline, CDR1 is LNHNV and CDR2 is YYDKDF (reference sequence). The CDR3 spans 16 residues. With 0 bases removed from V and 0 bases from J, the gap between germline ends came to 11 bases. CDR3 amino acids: CATSRDAPRANYGYTF. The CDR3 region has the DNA TGTGCCACCAGCAGAGATGCTCCGAGAGCTAACTATGGCTACACCTTC. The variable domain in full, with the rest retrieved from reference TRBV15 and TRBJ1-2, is DAMVIQNPRYQVTQFGKPVTLSCSQTLNHNVMYWYQQKSSQAPKLLFHYYDKDFNNEADTPDNFQSRRPNTSFCFLDIRSPGLGDTAMYLCATSRDAPRANYGYTFGSGTRLTVV.

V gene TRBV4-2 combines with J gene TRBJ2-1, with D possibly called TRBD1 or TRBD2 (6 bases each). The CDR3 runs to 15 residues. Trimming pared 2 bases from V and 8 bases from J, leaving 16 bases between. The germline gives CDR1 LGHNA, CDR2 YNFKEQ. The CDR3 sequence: CASSQFSGGNDEQFF. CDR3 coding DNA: TGTGCCAGCAGCCAATTTTCCGGGGGCAACGATGAGCAGTTCTTC.

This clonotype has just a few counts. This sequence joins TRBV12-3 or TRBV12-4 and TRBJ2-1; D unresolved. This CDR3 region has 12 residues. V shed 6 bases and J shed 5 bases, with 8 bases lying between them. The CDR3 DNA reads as TGTGCCAGCAGGGCCCGGGACAATGAGCAGTTCTTC. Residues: CASRARDNEQFF.

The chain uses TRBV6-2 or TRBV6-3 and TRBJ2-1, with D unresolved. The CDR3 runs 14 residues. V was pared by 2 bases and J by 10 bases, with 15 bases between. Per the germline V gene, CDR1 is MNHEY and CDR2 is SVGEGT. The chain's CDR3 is CASSYTDLFWEQFF. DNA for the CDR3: TGTGCCAGCAGTTACACTGACTTGTTCTGGGAGCAGTTCTTC.

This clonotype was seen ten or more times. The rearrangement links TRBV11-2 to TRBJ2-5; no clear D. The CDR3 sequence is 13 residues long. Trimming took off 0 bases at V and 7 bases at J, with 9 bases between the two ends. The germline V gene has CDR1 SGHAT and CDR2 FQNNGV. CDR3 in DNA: TGTGCCAGCAGCTTAGACCCCCCCCGGACCCAGTACTTC. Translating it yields CASSLDPPRTQYF.

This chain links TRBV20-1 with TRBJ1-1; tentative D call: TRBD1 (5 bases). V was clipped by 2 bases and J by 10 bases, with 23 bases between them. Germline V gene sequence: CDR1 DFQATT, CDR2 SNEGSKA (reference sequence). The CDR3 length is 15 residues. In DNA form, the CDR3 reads TGCAGTGCTAGATTCCCCGGACAACGGATTATATCAGCTTTCTTT. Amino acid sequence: CSARFPGQRIISAFF.

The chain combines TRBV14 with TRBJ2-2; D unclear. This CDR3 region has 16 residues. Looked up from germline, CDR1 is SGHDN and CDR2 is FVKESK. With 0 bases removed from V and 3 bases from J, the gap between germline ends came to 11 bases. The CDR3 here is CASSQDPVDYTGELFF. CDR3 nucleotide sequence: TGTGCCAGCAGCCAAGATCCAGTTGACTACACCGGGGAGCTGTTTTTT.

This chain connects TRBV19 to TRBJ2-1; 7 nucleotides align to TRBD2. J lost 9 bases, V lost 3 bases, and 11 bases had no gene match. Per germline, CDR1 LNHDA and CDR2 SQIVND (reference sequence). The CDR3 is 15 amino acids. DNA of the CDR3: TGTGCCAGTAGTATGGGTGGGAGGGCCTCCTTTGAGCAGTTCTTC. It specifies CASSMGGRASFEQFF.

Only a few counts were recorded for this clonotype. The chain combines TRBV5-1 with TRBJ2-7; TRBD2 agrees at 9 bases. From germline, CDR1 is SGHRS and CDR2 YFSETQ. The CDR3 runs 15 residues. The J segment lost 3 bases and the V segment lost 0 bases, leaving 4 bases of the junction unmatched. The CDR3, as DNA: TGCGCCAGCAGCTTGGATCCTAGCGGGATCTACGAGCAGTACTTC. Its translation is CASSLDPSGIYEQYF.

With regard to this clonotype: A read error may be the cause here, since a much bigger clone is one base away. The CDR3 DNA reads as TGTGCCGGCAGCTTAGATGGTCTCTGGAGTAGCTCCTACAATGAGCAGTTCTTC. Protein sequence: CAGSLDGLWSSSYNEQFF. This chain joins TRBV7-8 and TRBJ2-1, with unresolved D. The CDR3 extends over 18 amino acids. CDR1 SGHVS and CDR2 FQNEAQ come from the germline V gene.

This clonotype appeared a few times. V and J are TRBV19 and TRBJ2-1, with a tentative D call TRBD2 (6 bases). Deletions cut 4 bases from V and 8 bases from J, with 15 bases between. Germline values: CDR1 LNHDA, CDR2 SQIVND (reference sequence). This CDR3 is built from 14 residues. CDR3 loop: CASSKIADSDEQFF. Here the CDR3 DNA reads TGTGCCAGTAGTAAAATAGCGGACTCTGATGAGCAGTTCTTC.

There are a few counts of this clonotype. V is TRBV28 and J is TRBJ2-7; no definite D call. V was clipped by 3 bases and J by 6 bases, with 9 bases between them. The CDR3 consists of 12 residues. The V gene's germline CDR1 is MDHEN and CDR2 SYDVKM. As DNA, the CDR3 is TGTGCCAGCAGTTTTGGATCGGTCGAGCAGTACTTC. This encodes CASSFGSVEQYF.

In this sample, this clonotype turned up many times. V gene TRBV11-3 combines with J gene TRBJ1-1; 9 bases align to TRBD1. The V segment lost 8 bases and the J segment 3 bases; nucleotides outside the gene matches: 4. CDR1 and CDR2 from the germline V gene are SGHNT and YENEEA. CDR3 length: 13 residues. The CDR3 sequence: CASARDRDTEAFF. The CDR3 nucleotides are TGTGCCAGCGCCCGGGACAGGGACACTGAAGCTTTCTTT. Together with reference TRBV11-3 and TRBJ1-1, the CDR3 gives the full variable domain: EAGVVQSPRYKIIEKKQPVAFWCNPISGHNTLYWYLQNLGQGPELLIRYENEEAVDDSQLPKDRFSAERLKGVDSTLKIQPAELGDSAVYLCASARDRDTEAFFGQGTRLTVV.

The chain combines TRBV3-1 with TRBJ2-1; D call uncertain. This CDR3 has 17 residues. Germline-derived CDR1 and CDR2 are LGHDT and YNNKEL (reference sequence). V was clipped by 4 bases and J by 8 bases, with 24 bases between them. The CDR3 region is CASSLPGIQYGDDEQFF. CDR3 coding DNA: TGTGCCAGCAGCCTCCCTGGCATACAGTATGGGGATGATGAGCAGTTCTTC.

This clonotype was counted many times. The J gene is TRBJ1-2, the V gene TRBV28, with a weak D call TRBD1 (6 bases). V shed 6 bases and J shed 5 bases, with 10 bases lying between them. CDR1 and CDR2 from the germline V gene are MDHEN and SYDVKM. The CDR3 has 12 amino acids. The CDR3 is CASSPTGYGYTF. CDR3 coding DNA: TGTGCCAGCAGCCCCACAGGGTATGGCTACACCTTC.

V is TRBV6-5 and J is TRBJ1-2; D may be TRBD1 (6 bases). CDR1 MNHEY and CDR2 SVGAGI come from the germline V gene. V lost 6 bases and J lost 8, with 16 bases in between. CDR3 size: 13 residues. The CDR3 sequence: CASRSLRGLGYTF. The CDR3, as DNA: TGTGCCAGCAGAAGTCTCAGGGGTTTAGGCTACACCTTC.

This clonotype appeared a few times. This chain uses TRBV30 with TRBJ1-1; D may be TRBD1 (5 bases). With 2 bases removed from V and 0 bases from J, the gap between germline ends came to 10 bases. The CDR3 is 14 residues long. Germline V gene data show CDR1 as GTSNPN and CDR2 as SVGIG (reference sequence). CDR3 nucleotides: TGTGCCTGGAGTCGGGGGAGCGTGAACACTGAAGCTTTCTTT. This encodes CAWSRGSVNTEAFF.

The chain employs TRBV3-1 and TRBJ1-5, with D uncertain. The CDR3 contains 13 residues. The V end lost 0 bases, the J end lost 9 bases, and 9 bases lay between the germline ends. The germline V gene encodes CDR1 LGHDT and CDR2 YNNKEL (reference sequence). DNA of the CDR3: TGTGCCAGCAGCCAAGATCGGAGTCGGCCCCAGCATTTT. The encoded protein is CASSQDRSRPQHF.

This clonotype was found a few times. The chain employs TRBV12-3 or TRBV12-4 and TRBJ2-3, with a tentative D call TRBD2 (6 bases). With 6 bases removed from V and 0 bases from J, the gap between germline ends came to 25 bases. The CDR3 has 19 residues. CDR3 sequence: CASSRSPPGLMTSTDTQYF. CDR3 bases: TGTGCCAGCAGCAGATCCCCCCCGGGACTTATGACTAGCACAGATACGCAGTATTTT.

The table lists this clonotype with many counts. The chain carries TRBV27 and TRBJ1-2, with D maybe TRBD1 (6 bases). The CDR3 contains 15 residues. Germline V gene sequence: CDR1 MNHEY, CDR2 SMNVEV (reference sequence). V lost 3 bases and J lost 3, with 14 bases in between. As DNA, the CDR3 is TGTGCCAGCAGTTTCCAGTTTAGGGGGGACTATGGCTACACCTTC. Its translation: CASSFQFRGDYGYTF.

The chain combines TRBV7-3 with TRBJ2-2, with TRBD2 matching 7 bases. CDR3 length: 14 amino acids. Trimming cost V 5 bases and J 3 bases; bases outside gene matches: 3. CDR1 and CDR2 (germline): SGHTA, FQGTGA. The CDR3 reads CASSPTSDTGELFF. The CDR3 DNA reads TGTGCCAGCAGCCCTACTAGCGACACCGGGGAGCTGTTTTTT.